A selection of T cell receptor beta chains follows, all from one sample in a study of beta chain features in type 1 diabetes. Only in-frame clones appear in the TCRdb table, and some are missing; sequencing was by immunoSEQ multiplex PCR. The sample gives under 950,000 clones, 17% of which show up once; about 0.02% is in the top ten. Sequenced: naive CD4+ T cells from blood. The receptors were sampled from a woman between 18 and 29 years old in good health. Each CDR3 is given with its conserved first and last residue. D genes are given only for firm matches. Some rows have no size entry. The others give once, few or many, or a class for an expanded clone.

>TRBJ2-5|TRBD1|16|few|TRBV7-8
CASSLAPGQGRETQYF
TGTGCCAGCAGCTTAGCCCCGGGACAGGGGCGAGAGACCCAGTACTTC
>TRBJ2-4|NA|14|few|TRBV28
CASSLRGTKNIQYF
TGTGCCAGCAGTTTAAGGGGGACCAAAAACATTCAGTACTTC
>TRBJ1-5|NA|13|NA|TRBV19
CASSIGTTQPQHF
TGTGCCAGTAGTATTGGGACAACTCAGCCCCAGCATTTT
>TRBJ2-5|NA|10|NA|TRBV6-6
CASQQETQYF
TGTGCCAGCCAACAAGAGACCCAGTACTTC
>TRBJ2-7|NA|13|NA|TRBV18
CASSPGGGREQYF
TGTGCCAGCTCACCGGGTGGGGGGCGCGAGCAGTACTTC
>TRBJ2-7|NA|13|many|TRBV21-1
CASIPERSYEQYF
TGTGCCAGCATCCCGGAGCGCTCGTACGAGCAGTACTTC
>TRBJ2-7|TRBD1|16|few|TRBV18
CASSLRTGTGAYEQYF
TGTGCCAGCTCACTCCGAACAGGGACAGGCGCGTACGAGCAGTACTTC
>TRBJ2-7|TRBD1|15|few|TRBV9
CASLDRENPIYEQYF
TGTGCCAGCCTGGACAGGGAGAACCCTATCTACGAGCAGTACTTC
>TRBJ2-1|TRBD2|15|few|TRBV11-2
CASSVRTSGRGEQFF
TGTGCCAGCAGCGTAAGGACTAGCGGGAGAGGTGAGCAGTTCTTC
>TRBJ2-5|NA|18|few|TRBV7-9
CASSLVVTATSYMGNQYF
TGTGCCAGCAGCTTAGTCGTCACAGCAACTAGTTATATGGGGAACCAGTACTTC
>TRBJ1-2|NA|17|NA|TRBV19
CASSPRSGGAYQNGYTF
TGTGCCAGTAGTCCCCGGTCGGGGGGCGCTTATCAGAATGGCTACACCTTC
>TRBJ2-3|TRBD2|18|few|TRBV7-2
CASSPLAGIFGHTDTQYF
TGTGCCAGCAGCCCGCTAGCGGGAATCTTCGGGCACACAGATACGCAGTATTTT
>TRBJ2-3|NA|15|NA|TRBV19
CASSLTGQNRGTQYF
TGTGCCAGTAGTTTGACAGGCCAGAATCGGGGTACGCAGTATTTT
>TRBJ2-7|TRBD2|17|NA|TRBV19
CASSIGSSGGLAYEQYF
TGTGCCAGTAGTATAGGGTCGTCGGGGGGACTAGCCTACGAGCAGTACTTC
>TRBJ2-5|NA|15|NA|TRBV21-1
CASSNTGGVGETQYF
TGTGCCAGCAGCAATACAGGGGGCGTAGGTGAGACCCAGTACTTC
>TRBJ2-2|NA|14|few|TRBV9
CASSVVGGTGELFF
TGTGCCAGCAGCGTAGTAGGGGGCACCGGGGAGCTGTTTTTT
>TRBJ2-7|NA|13|few|TRBV18
CASSPPVTYEQYF
TGTGCCAGCTCACCACCGGTCACCTACGAGCAGTACTTC
>TRBJ2-7|TRBD2|17|NA|TRBV7-8
CARKDGGTSGTGNEQYF
TGTGCCAGGAAGGACGGGGGGACTAGCGGGACGGGAAACGAGCAGTACTTC
>TRBJ2-5|NA|12|few|TRBV10-3
CAISEYGSEQYF
TGTGCCATCAGTGAGTACGGGAGTGAGCAGTACTTC